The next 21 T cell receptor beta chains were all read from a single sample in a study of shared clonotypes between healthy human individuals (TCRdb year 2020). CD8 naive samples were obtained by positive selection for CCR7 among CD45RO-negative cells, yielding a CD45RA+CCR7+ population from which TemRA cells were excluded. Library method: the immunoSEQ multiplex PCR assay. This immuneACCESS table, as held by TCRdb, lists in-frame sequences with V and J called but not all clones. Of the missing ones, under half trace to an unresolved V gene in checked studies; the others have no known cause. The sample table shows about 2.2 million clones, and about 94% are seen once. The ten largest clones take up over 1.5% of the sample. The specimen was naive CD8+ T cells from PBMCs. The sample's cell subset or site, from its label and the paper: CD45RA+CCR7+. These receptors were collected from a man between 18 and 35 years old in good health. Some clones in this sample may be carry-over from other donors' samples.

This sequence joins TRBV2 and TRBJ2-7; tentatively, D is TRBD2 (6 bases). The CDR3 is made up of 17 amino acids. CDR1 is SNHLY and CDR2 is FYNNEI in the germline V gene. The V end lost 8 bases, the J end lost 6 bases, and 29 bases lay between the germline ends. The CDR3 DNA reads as TGTGCCAGCCTCAGTGGCCGCTCCCCATGGGCGGGGTCCGAGCAGTACTTC. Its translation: CASLSGRSPWAGSEQYF.

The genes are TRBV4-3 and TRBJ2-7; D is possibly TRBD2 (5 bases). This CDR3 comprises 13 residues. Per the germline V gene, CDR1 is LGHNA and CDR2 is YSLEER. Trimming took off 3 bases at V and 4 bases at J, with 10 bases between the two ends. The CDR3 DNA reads TGCGCCAGCAGCCAGGCCGGGAAATACGAGCAGTACTTC. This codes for CASSQAGKYEQYF.

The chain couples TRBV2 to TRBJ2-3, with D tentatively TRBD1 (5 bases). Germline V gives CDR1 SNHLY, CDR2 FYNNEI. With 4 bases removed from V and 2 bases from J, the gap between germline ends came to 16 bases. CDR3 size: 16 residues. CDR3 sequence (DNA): TGTGCCAGCAGTGTCCATCAGGGTCCCAACACAGATACGCAGTATTTT. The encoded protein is CASSVHQGPNTDTQYF.

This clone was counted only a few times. The CDR3 sequence: CASSSRTATNEKLFF. In DNA, the CDR3 is TGTGCCAGTAGTTCACGGACAGCAACTAATGAAAAACTGTTTTTT. This chain uses TRBV19 with TRBJ1-4, with D perhaps TRBD1 (6 bases). The CDR3 has 15 residues. Germline lookup yields CDR1 LNHDA and CDR2 SQIVND (reference sequence). Trimming stripped 5 bases from V and 0 bases from J, with 10 bases between.

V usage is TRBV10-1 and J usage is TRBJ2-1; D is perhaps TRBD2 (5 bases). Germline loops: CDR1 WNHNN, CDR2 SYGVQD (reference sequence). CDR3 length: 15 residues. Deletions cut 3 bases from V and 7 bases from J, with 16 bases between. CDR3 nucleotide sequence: TGCGCCAGCAGTGACGTGAGGGCCTCTCGGAATGAGCAGTTCTTC. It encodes CASSDVRASRNEQFF.

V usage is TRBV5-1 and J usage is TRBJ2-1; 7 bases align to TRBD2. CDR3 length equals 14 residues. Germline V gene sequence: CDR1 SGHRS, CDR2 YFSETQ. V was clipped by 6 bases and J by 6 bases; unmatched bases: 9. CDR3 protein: CASNLAGGVNEQFF. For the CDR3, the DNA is TGCGCCAGCAACTTAGCGGGTGGCGTCAATGAGCAGTTCTTC.

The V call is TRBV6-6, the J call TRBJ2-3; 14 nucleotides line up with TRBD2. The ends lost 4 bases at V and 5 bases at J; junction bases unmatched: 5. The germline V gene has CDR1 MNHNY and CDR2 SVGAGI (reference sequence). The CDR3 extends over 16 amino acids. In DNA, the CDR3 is TGTGCCAGCAGTTGGGGACTAGCGGGGGAGGGAGATACGCAGTATTTT. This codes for CASSWGLAGEGDTQYF.

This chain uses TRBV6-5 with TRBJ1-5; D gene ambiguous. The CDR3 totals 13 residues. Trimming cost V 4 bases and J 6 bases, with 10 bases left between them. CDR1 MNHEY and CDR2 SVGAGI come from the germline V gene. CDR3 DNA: TGTGCCAGCAGTTTGGGCGTGGGTCAGCCCCAGCATTTT. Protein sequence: CASSLGVGQPQHF.

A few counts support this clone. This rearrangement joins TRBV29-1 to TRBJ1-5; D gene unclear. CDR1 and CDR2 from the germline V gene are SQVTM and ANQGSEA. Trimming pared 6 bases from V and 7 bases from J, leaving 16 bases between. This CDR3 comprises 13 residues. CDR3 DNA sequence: TGCAGCGTCGACGGACGCGACGGGCAGCCCCAGCATTTT. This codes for CSVDGRDGQPQHF.

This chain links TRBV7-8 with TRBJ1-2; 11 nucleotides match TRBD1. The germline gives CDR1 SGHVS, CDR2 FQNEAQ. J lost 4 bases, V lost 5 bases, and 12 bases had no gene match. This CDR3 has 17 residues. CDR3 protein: CASSAFRTGGTLYGYTF. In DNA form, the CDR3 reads TGTGCCAGCAGCGCTTTTCGGACAGGGGGCACTCTCTATGGCTACACCTTC.

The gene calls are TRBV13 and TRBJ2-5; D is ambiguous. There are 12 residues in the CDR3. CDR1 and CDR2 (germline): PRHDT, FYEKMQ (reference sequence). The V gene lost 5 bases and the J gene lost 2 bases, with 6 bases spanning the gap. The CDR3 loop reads CASSPVQETQYF. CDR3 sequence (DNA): TGTGCCAGCAGCCCGGTTCAAGAGACCCAGTACTTC.

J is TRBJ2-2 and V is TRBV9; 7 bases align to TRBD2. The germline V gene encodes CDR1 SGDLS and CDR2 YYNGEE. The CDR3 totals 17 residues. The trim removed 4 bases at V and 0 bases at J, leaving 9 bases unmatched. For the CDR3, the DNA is TGTGCCAGCAGCTACCGGTGGGGGGGGACGAACACCGGGGAGCTGTTTTTT. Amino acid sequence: CASSYRWGGTNTGELFF.

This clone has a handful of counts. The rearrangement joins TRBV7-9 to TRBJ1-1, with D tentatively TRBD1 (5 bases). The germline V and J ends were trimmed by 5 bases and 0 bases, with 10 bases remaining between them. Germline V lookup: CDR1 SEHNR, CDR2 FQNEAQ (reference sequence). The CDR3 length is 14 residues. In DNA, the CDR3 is TGTGCCAGCAGCCGGGACCAAGTGAACACTGAAGCTTTCTTT. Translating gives CASSRDQVNTEAFF.

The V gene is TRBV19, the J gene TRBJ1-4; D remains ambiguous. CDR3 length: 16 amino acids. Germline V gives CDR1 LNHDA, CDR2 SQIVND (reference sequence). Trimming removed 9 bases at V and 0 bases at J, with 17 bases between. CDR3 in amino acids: CASMEGRAATNEKLFF. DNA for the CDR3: TGTGCCAGCATGGAGGGCCGAGCCGCAACTAATGAAAAACTGTTTTTT.

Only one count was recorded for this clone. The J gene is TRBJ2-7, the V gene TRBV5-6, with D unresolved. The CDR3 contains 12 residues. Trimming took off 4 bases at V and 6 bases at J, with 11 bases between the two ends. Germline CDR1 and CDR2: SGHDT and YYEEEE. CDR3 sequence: CASSEMTTEQYF. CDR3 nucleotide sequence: TGTGCCAGCAGCGAAATGACGACCGAGCAGTACTTC.

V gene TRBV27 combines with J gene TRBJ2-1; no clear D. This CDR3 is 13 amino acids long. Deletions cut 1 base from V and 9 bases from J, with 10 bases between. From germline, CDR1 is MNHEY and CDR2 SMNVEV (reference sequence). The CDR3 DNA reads TGTGCCAGCAGTTTATTGGGTTATAGTGAGCAGTTCTTC. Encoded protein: CASSLLGYSEQFF.

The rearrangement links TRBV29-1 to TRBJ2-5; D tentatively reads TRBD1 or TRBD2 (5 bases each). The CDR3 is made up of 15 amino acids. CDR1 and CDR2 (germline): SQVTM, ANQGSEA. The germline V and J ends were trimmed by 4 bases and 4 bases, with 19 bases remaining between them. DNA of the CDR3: TGCAGCGTTGCTCCCCCAGGGAGACGTCTAGAGACCCAGTACTTC. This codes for CSVAPPGRRLETQYF. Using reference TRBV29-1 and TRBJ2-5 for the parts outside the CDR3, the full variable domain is SAVISQKPSRDICQRGTSLTIQCQVDSQVTMMFWYRQQPGQSLTLIATANQGSEATYESGFVIDKFPISRPNLTFSTLTVSNMSPEDSSIYLCSVAPPGRRLETQYFGPGTRLLVL.

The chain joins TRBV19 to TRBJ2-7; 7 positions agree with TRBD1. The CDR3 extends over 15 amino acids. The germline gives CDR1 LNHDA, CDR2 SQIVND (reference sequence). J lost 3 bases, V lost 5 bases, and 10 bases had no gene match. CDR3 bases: TGTGCCAGTAGTTCCGAGACAGGGATTCGCTACGAGCAGTACTTC. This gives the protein CASSSETGIRYEQYF.

CDR3 region: CASSFMPTEAFF. CDR3 nucleotides: TGTGCCAGCAGCTTCATGCCCACTGAAGCTTTCTTT. The chain is built from TRBV7-2 and TRBJ1-1; D uncertain. CDR1 is SGHTA, CDR2 FQGNSA, per germline. The CDR3 spans 12 residues. Trimming pared 3 bases from V and 4 bases from J, leaving 6 bases between.

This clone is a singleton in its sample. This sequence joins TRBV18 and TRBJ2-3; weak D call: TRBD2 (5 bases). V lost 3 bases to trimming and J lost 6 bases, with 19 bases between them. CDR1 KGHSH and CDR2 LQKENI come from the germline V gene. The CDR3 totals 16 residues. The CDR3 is CASSPGGIRNSDTQYF. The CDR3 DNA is TGTGCCAGCTCACCCGGAGGTATAAGAAACTCGGATACGCAGTATTTT.

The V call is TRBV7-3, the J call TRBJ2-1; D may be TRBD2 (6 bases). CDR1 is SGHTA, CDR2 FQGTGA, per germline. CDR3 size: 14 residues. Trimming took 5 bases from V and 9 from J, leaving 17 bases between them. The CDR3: CASSTHGGSPEQFF. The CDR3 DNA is TGTGCCAGCAGCACCCATGGAGGGAGCCCTGAGCAGTTCTTC.